The 20 T cell receptor beta chains presented below share a single source sample, sequenced in a study of OX40 agonist ivuxolimab in advanced cancers. Measured with immunoSEQ multiplex PCR; TCRdb has only the in-frame clones, and not every one. Among 75,000 to 100,000 clones listed, 70% to 90% were seen once. This sample comprised CD4+ or CD8+ T cells sorted from blood, obtained in a trial of the OX40 agonist ivuxolimab. These receptor sequences come from an adult with an advanced solid tumor such as melanoma, head and neck, liver or kidney cancer.

This rearrangement joins TRBV14 to TRBJ2-3, with D possibly TRBD2 on 6 matching bases. The CDR3 contains 15 residues. Trimming removed 4 bases at V and 3 bases at J, with 14 bases between. The germline CDR1 and CDR2 sequences are SGHDN and FVKESK. The CDR3 protein is CASSPPGLLTDTQYF. CDR3 in DNA: TGTGCCAGCAGCCCGCCGGGACTTTTAACAGATACGCAGTATTTT.

This clone came up many times. The chain joins TRBV9 to TRBJ1-6; D uncertain. V lost 5 bases to trimming and J lost 6 bases, with 6 bases between them. The length of the CDR3 is 12 residues. Germline V CDR1 and CDR2: SGDLS, YYNGEE. The chain's CDR3 is CASSIGNSPLHF. CDR3 bases: TGTGCCAGCAGTATCGGTAATTCACCCCTCCACTTT.

The chain couples TRBV6-5 to TRBJ2-3; D ambiguous. This CDR3 has 13 residues. The V and J ends lost 6 bases and 0 bases respectively, with 7 bases between them. Germline V CDR1 and CDR2: MNHEY, SVGAGI. The CDR3 protein is CASRGWSTDTQYF. CDR3 coding DNA: TGTGCCAGCAGGGGGTGGAGCACAGATACGCAGTATTTT.

The chain recombines TRBV27 with TRBJ2-7, with D perhaps TRBD2 (6 bases). The CDR3 runs 15 residues. V gave up 6 bases and J gave up 2 bases, with 17 bases separating them. Germline V gene lookup returns CDR1 MNHEY and CDR2 SMNVEV (reference sequence). The DNA for the CDR3 is TGTGCCAGCAGCTCCAATAGCGGCTTTACCTACGAGCAGTACTTC. It codes for CASSSNSGFTYEQYF.

This clone appeared a single time. This chain joins TRBV25-1 and TRBJ2-1; 7 positions match TRBD2. Trimming at V came to 8 bases and at J to 4 bases, leaving 5 bases not matched to a gene. The CDR3 contains 13 residues. Germline V gene sequence: CDR1 MGHDK, CDR2 SYGVNS. CDR3 DNA sequence: TGTGCCAGCGGTAGCGGGCATTACAATGAGCAGTTCTTC. This encodes CASGSGHYNEQFF.

This chain joins TRBV6-5 and TRBJ1-1, with no clear D. Trimming shortened V by 6 bases and J by 0 bases, and 5 bases separated the two germline ends. Germline-derived CDR1 and CDR2 are MNHEY and SVGAGI. The CDR3 totals 12 residues. CDR3 region: CASRRMNTEAFF. Written as DNA, the CDR3 is TGTGCCAGCAGACGAATGAACACTGAAGCTTTCTTT.

This clone has only one observation. V is TRBV29-1 and J is TRBJ1-2, with D unresolved. Looked up from germline, CDR1 is SQVTM and CDR2 is ANQGSEA. V lost 1 base and J lost 5, with 8 bases in between. This CDR3 has 12 residues. The CDR3 is CSVEVQAYGYTF. CDR3 nucleotides: TGCAGCGTTGAAGTTCAGGCATATGGCTACACCTTC.

This rearrangement joins TRBV10-3 to TRBJ1-5; D is undetermined. The CDR3 consists of 14 residues. Trimming cost V 0 bases and J 6 bases, with 9 bases left between them. The germline CDR1 and CDR2 sequences are ENHRY and SYGVKD. CDR3 nucleotides: TGTGCCATCAGTGAGTCGGTTCCTGGTCAGCCCCAGCATTTT. Protein sequence: CAISESVPGQPQHF.

CDR3 coding DNA: TGTGCCAGCAGCTTAAGGACAGGCCGAAACACTGAAGCTTTCTTT. This codes for CASSLRTGRNTEAFF. This sequence joins TRBV11-3 and TRBJ1-1; 7 bases are a match to TRBD1. Germline V gives CDR1 SGHNT, CDR2 YENEEA. CDR3 length: 15 amino acids. The ends lost 2 bases at V and 2 bases at J; junction bases unmatched: 5. Complete variable domain (other parts from reference TRBV11-3 and TRBJ1-1): EAGVVQSPRYKIIEKKQPVAFWCNPISGHNTLYWYLQNLGQGPELLIRYENEEAVDDSQLPKDRFSAERLKGVDSTLKIQPAELGDSAVYLCASSLRTGRNTEAFFGQGTRLTVV.

The genes are TRBV30 and TRBJ1-2; D is perhaps TRBD1 (5 bases). The germline V gene encodes CDR1 GTSNPN and CDR2 SVGIG (reference sequence). V dropped 0 bases and J dropped 7 bases, with 18 bases sitting between them. The CDR3 length is 15 residues. The CDR3 coding sequence is TGTGCCTGGAGTGTATGGCGGCAGGGAGGGACTGGCTACACCTTC. This codes for CAWSVWRQGGTGYTF.

The genes are TRBV25-1 and TRBJ1-2; D call uncertain. V was clipped by 5 bases and J by 3 bases, with 7 bases between them. The CDR3 is 12 residues long. Germline V gene sequence: CDR1 MGHDK, CDR2 SYGVNS. The DNA of the CDR3 is TGTGCCAGCAGTAACAGTTACTATGGCTACACCTTC. It specifies CASSNSYYGYTF.

The rearrangement uses TRBV7-8 and TRBJ1-1; the D is unclear. Germline V gives CDR1 SGHVS, CDR2 FQNEAQ. V was pared by 4 bases and J by 2 bases, with 11 bases between. CDR3 size: 14 residues. CDR3 in DNA: TGTGCCAGCAGCTCGGGCCCCGGTAACACTGAAGCTTTCTTT. This gives the protein CASSSGPGNTEAFF.

The chain carries TRBV4-1 and TRBJ1-2; 7 nucleotides match TRBD1. The germline gives CDR1 MGHRA, CDR2 YSYEKL. The CDR3 runs to 15 residues. The ends lost 1 base at V and 4 bases at J; junction bases unmatched: 6. This CDR3 reads CASSQGQGAGYGYTF. CDR3 bases: TGCGCCAGCAGCCAAGGACAGGGCGCGGGCTATGGCTACACCTTC.

The chain links TRBV21-1 to TRBJ1-5; whether TRBD1, the table's D call, matches the DNA was not checked. TRBV21-1 is a pseudogene segment. The length of the CDR3 is 15 residues. The CDR3 here is CASSPTEISNQPQHF. CDR3 sequence (DNA): TGTGCCAGCAGCCCGACAGAGATAAGCAATCAGCCCCAGCATTTT.

Here the CDR3 DNA reads TGTGCCAGCAGCCATGCCCAGGGGCCCCAAAGGGAAAAACTGTTTTTT. Its protein is CASSHAQGPQREKLFF. The V and J genes are TRBV4-2 and TRBJ1-4; tentatively, D is TRBD1 (6 bases). The CDR3 is 16 amino acids. With 3 bases removed from V and 8 bases from J, the gap between germline ends came to 19 bases. Germline CDR1 is LGHNA and CDR2 is YNFKEQ.

This chain uses TRBV6-6 with TRBJ2-2, with D perhaps TRBD1 (5 bases). Germline CDR1 reads MNHNY; CDR2 reads SVGAGI (reference sequence). The CDR3 runs 15 residues. V was pared by 6 bases and J by 0 bases, with 11 bases between. CDR3 DNA sequence: TGTGCCAGCAGCCACGGACAAGCGAACACCGGGGAGCTGTTTTTT. The encoded protein is CASSHGQANTGELFF.

J is TRBJ1-6 and V is TRBV6-5; 9 bases fit TRBD1. The germline V gene has CDR1 MNHEY and CDR2 SVGAGI. V shed 5 bases, J shed 11 bases, and the junction held 7 bases outside the gene matches. This CDR3 is 14 amino acids long. This CDR3 is CASSLDRGGAPLHF. CDR3 bases: TGTGCCAGCAGTCTGGACAGGGGTGGAGCACCCCTCCACTTT.

The rearrangement joins TRBV18 to TRBJ1-4, with D uncertain. The CDR3 runs to 15 residues. V lost 10 bases and J lost 0, with 15 bases in between. Germline V gene lookup returns CDR1 KGHSH and CDR2 LQKENI. The CDR3 DNA sequence: TGTGCCACCCGACGCGAGCTAACAACTAATGAAAAACTGTTTTTT. Encoded protein: CATRRELTTNEKLFF.

J is TRBJ1-1 and V is TRBV27; no clear D gene. The CDR3 runs to 14 residues. Germline-derived CDR1 and CDR2 are MNHEY and SMNVEV (reference sequence). Trimming pared 3 bases from V and 2 bases from J, leaving 10 bases between. CDR3 loop: CASSLGVRNTEAFF. The CDR3 coding sequence is TGTGCCAGCAGTTTGGGAGTCAGAAACACTGAAGCTTTCTTT.

V usage is TRBV27 and J usage is TRBJ1-2; D not certain. V was shortened by 8 bases and J by 0 bases, with 10 bases between the two germline ends. The CDR3 consists of 13 residues. Germline V gene data show CDR1 as MNHEY and CDR2 as SMNVEV (reference sequence). The CDR3 is CASSERANYGYTF. The CDR3, as DNA: TGTGCCAGCTCCGAGAGGGCTAACTATGGCTACACCTTC.